This T cell receptor beta chain was documented in a study of blood T cell repertoires in COVID-19. On the study more broadly: Samples taken during acute and convalescent COVID-19 were collected in the United States, Italy and Spain. Nucleic acid was either cDNA or gDNA, and it came from T cells, B-cell-depleted T cells, or PBMCs.

As handled by the study authors: Using reference gene primer amplification, nucleated cell counts were estimated. TCRdb keeps only in-frame clones here, not all; method: immunoSEQ multiplex PCR. Clonal size and the V and J genes are those of that table, whereas D and trimming came from the DNA. The data contain 100,000 to 150,000 clones, 86% of them singletons. The trim removed 6 bases at V and 4 bases at J, leaving 7 bases unmatched. There are 14 residues in the CDR3. Germline CDR1 MNHEY, CDR2 SVGAGI. What was sequenced was peripheral blood. The receptor was derived from a human donor in a cohort sampled during active COVID-19. The chain is built from TRBV6-5 and TRBJ2-7, with TRBD1 matching 9 bases. The CDR3 sequence is CASSLGQGRYEQYF. The CDR3, as DNA: TGTGCCAGCAGCTTAGGACAGGGGCGGTACGAGCAGTACTTC.